This T cell receptor beta chain is drawn from a study of T-cell memory formation after mild COVID-19. TCRdb called the 5' RACE reads again in MiXCR, with one record for every CDR3 protein. In the table there are over 95,000 distinct CDR3 sequences, about a fifth of which are singletons. This CDR3 has 14 residues. V was trimmed by 4 bases and J by 8 bases, leaving 15 bases between them. Germline assignment: CDR1 LGHNA and CDR2 YSLEER. This clonotype was detected a few times. The source of this sequence is a man aged 18 to 30 who had mild COVID-19 (a few samples of this study predate the infection). Cell type and time point are not known. Sequencing was done on a sample of PBMCs or a T cell subset sorted from them (not recorded which). The chain couples TRBV4-3 to TRBJ2-1, with a weak D call TRBD2 (5 bases). The CDR3 sequence: CASSPPMRVHEQFF. Written as DNA, the CDR3 is TGCGCCAGCAGCCCCCCAATGAGGGTCCATGAGCAGTTCTTC.